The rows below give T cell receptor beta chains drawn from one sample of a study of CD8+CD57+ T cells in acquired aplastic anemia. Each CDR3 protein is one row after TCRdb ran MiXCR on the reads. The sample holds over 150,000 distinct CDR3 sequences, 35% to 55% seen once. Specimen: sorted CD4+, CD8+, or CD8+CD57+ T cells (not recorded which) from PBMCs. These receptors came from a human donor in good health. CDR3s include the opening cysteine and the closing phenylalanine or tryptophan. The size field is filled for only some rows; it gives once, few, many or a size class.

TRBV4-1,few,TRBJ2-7,CASSQGGGREYEQYF
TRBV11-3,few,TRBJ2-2,CASSLVTSEELFF
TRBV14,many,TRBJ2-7,CASSQDFLADNYEQYF
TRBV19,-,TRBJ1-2,CASSPGTGGYGYTF
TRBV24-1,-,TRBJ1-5,CATTTGSQPQHF
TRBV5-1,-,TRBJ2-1,CASSRTPIQREGANEQFF
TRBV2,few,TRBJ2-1,CASSPRTSMNEQFF
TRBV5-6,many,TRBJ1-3,CASSLEGLSGNTIYF
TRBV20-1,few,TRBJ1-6,CSARPGTANSPLHF
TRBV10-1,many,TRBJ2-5,CASSATGAQGETQYF
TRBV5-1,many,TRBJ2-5,CASRLALGETQYF
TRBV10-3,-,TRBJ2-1,CAISERLAVYNEQFF
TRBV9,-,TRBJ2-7,CASSTGGTASYEQYF
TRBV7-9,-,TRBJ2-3,CASMEVSTNTQYF
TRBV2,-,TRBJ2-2,CASSLSVAGLTTGELFF